This T cell receptor beta chain was documented in a study of cytomegalovirus exposure and HLA in healthy donors listed by TCRdb under 2017. For the wider study: According to an earlier analysis of 587 of the donors, about 179 million T cells yielded 117 million unique TCR beta sequences and 250 to 350 Gb of sequence data. An early release covering roughly 640 HLA-typed donors comprised about 300 gigabases of sequencing data and approximately 80 million unique TCR sequences. Among the roughly 400 genotyped donors, approximately 76% belonged to the genetic ancestry cluster associated with self-reported Caucasian donors. The study was designed to test whether signatures of past pathogen exposure could be identified by cataloging public T cell receptors. The T cell repertoires of 666 subjects were profiled by immunosequencing and related to cytomegalovirus serostatus. A separate validation cohort of about 110 different subjects was used in addition to the 666-subject first cohort. High-throughput TCR immunosequencing, statistical association of individual TCRs with disease status, and machine learning were combined to predict cytomegalovirus infection status. A later analysis re-analyzed previously published TCR beta repertoires from approximately 670 donors and added high-resolution HLA genotyping to study TCR occurrence patterns. The later analysis used no new phenotypic data to find candidate immune exposures, relying instead on TCR beta sequences and their occurrence across donors. In an earlier analysis of 550 to 700 of the donors, high-throughput TCR beta sequencing was used to judge whether each TCR beta V gene segment behaved as functional or pseudogenic. Alongside the repertoire data, information on donor age, sex, ethnicity and CMV serostatus was compiled. A later genetic analysis took genome-wide SNP genotypes for about three fifths of the 666 donors and used that subset as a discovery cohort. All discovery cohort repertoires had been generated using a single sequencing platform. Class I and class II HLA loci were covered by the typing at four-digit resolution. The number of donors typed differed by locus, with 629-630 for A, B, C, DRB1 and DQB1, 522 for DQA1, 600 to 610 for DPA1, and some 440 for DPB1. Because of strong linkage in the cohort, five DR-DQ haplotypes were treated as single units for association and clustering. On average, about 240,000 unique TCR beta nucleotide sequences were sequenced per donor among 300 to 500 genotyped donors of the cohort, with around 19% of those sequences being non-productive.

Trimming at the junction amounts to 9 bases on V and 4 bases on J, and the germline ends lie 10 bases apart. Inclusive of the bounding cysteine and phenylalanine, the CDR3 is 13 residues long. The read is trimmed to its CDR3 DNA, 39 bases read in frame from base 1. The CDR1 and CDR2 encoded by the germline V gene (reference sequence) are LNHDA and SQIVND. With regard to this clone: No antigen is known for it. Per-nucleotide qualities are absent, and no much larger clonotype sits a single base away.

The cohort consisted of approximately 690 healthy bone marrow donors. At the time of sampling, all cohort members were nominally healthy, though unrecorded immune exposures were likely present. The donor was CMV seronegative and belonged to the group of 320 or so seronegative cohort members. A peripheral blood sample was provided by each donor, and peripheral blood mononuclear cells were used for TCR beta sequencing. The Qiagen DNeasy Blood Extraction Kit was used to extract genomic DNA from the blood cell samples. What the research found in general, with its limitations: Because counts were too low, more than 15 rarely observed V segments, including chromosome 9 orphons, were excluded from the earlier analysis of 587 of the donors. The cohort was sequenced for TCR beta chains only, and without alpha or paired-chain data the features that could be detected were limited. An association between a missense DCLRE1C variant and V-gene and J-gene trimming of TCR beta chains was found in a later genetic analysis and replicated in an independent cohort. A further reported finding was that TCR beta sequences accurately predicted the HLA-A and HLA-B alleles for most subjects in the first cohort. Linkage disequilibrium might explain the correlated functional status among segregating V segments, but an unknown experimental factor could not be excluded. A group of highly shared sequence variants was considered likely to be a technical artifact of the sequencing pipeline. According to a later analysis, parvovirus B19, influenza, CMV and Epstein-Barr virus appeared linked to several top co-occurrence clusters. Some IMGT-functional V segments, including TRBV6-2 and TRBV6-3, could not be told apart with the 87-base-pair reads, so those segments were excluded. Assigning TCR associations to individual alleles was difficult when HLA alleles, especially DR and DQ, strongly co-occurred. Because some donors lacked HLA typing at each locus, the association tests relied only on the typed subset. Specific HLA alleles were associated with roughly 16,000 TCR beta sequences at a false discovery rate of 0.05 in a later analysis. In the study, some 180 TCR beta chains were listed as associated with cytomegalovirus. An earlier analysis of approximately 540 of the donors showed that most TCR beta V segments appeared in productive rearrangements either about 90% or about 30% of the time, which broadly matched IMGT annotations. According to the authors, the approach could potentially be generalized to other disease states and immunological phenotypes. Cytomegalovirus status was reported to be diagnosed by the classifier with high specificity and sensitivity in both the original and validation cohorts. Immune exposure information for the cohort was limited to CMV serostatus. In a later analysis, the rate of TCR association differed among HLA loci, with DRB1 alleles having the most associated TCRs and HLA-C alleles having the fewest. A later analysis found that most CMV-associated TCR beta chains appeared HLA-restricted, with HLA associations seemingly driven largely by CMV exposure. A later analysis found that HLA-associated TCR beta chains were more clonally expanded and had lower generation probabilities than equally common non-associated chains. Presence/absence analyses assumed roughly uniform sequencing depth across donors, an assumption that may not hold. A few of the identified cytomegalovirus-associated TCR beta chains were confirmed in vitro to be specific for cytomegalovirus antigens. Most TCR sequences were observed very rarely across donors, whereas some public TCRs were present in many individuals. Compared with the approximately 710-donor mean, donors in an Asian-associated ancestry cluster had fewer N-insertions in productive TCRs, according to a later genetic analysis.

The method behind the library was the immunoSEQ multiplex PCR assay. For the multiplex PCR, a mixture combining 60 forward primers for TCR Vbeta segments and 13 reverse primers for TCR Jbeta segments was used. Amplification of the CDR3 region of rearranged TCR beta genes was performed with a multiplex PCR assay on genomic DNA. Amplified TCR beta libraries were sequenced as 87-base-pair reads on the Illumina HiSeq System. In the paper's pipeline: In a later analysis, tens of millions of unique TCR beta chains were counted across the 500 to 850 repertoires, and roughly 11 million of these chains were shared by at least two donors. Raw reads were error-corrected and collapsed into unique sequences with a nearest-neighbor algorithm that merged closely related sequences to remove PCR and sequencing errors. Alignment of CDR3 sequences to IMGT reference sequences was used to assign V, D and J gene segments. For a sequence to be retained, a match of at least six nucleotides was required to both a V gene segment and a J gene segment. A rearrangement counted as productive if the CDR3 had no stop codons and remained in frame with V and J, and every other rearrangement counted as non-productive. Following IMGT convention, CDR3 was defined as the stretch from the second conserved V-encoded cysteine to the conserved J-encoded phenylalanine. The earlier analysis of about 590 of the donors excluded sequences that lacked an unambiguous match to a single V gene segment. An earlier analysis of a few hundred of the donors classified V segments as functional when productive rearrangements were above 56.7% and as segregating when the standard deviation between donors was above 5%. A statistical classification framework was built for diagnosing cytomegalovirus status from the catalog of TCR beta chain sequences. A later analysis assigned V and J genes by comparing TCR nucleotide sequences with IMGT/GENE-DB human TR gene sequences. A later analysis assigned CDR3 sequences and most-parsimonious VDJ recombination scenarios with the TCRdist pipeline. In a later analysis, each TCR beta chain was defined by its CDR3 amino acid sequence together with its V-gene family, and reads without a unique V-gene family were excluded. As a way to deal with suspected cross-contamination and a sequencing artifact, a later analysis dropped more than 500 nucleotide sequences that were highly shared and had low generation probability. For each public chain, a later analysis derived a clonal expansion index from normalized ranks of inferred template counts within each repertoire. A later analysis computed generation probabilities with a VDJ recombination model fitted to out-of-frame rearrangements, and checked the results against IGoR. A later analysis scored TCR-TCR, TCR-HLA and TCR-CMV co-occurrence with hypergeometric tests, applying a repertoire-size bias correction to TCR pairs. A later analysis estimated false discovery rates by permuting HLA or CMV assignments 20 times. In a later analysis, co-occurring TCRs were grouped with DBSCAN, and TCRdist sequence similarity was added when clustering was performed within HLA-allele-positive subsets. Repertoires with fewer than 30,000 or more than 120,000 public chains were left out of co-occurrence clustering, as were several repertoires with anomalous nucleotide sharing. TCRdb re-hosts the immuneACCESS table, in-frame sequences only. Its copies lack some clones; in the studies checked, an unresolved V gene accounts for under half of them, and the cause for the rest is not known. The V and J calls and clone size were taken over from that table, and D and trimming were inferred from the DNA. The sample has 200,000 to 250,000 clones on record, more than 75% of them singletons. The biggest ten clones account for around 4% of the sample.

This sequence originates from a male donor in good health and CMV-seronegative. Sequenced material: PBMCs. The receptor chain draws on TRBV19 and TRBJ2-6; tentative D gene TRBD1, with 5 bases matching. The CDR3 in this case is CASQGPGANVLTF. At the DNA level, the sequence is TGTGCCAGCCAGGGCCCCGGGGCCAACGTCCTGACTTTC.